In its sample, the clone carrying this T cell receptor beta chain was seen a few times. Antigen: not known. Profiled with immunoSEQ multiplex PCR; TCRdb holds only in-frame clones, not every one. This table holds several thousand clones, around three fifths found once. This sample stems from a study of coeliac disease. Study outcomes and limitations: According to the authors, this method cannot detect gliadin-specific T cells in an unbiased way. TRB repertoires were largely private, with most amino acid sequences found in only one sample.

This clonotype originated in a woman aged 60-75 years with celiac disease. What was sequenced was intraepithelial lymphocytes from the gut.

CDR3 coding DNA: TGTGCCAGCAGCCGCTCTGCGGATACGCAGTATTTT. Translated: CASSRSADTQYF. V usage is TRBV5-4 and J usage is TRBJ2-3; D gene unclear. With 4 bases removed from V and 6 bases from J, the gap between germline ends came to 9 bases. This CDR3 is built from 12 residues. The germline CDR1 and CDR2 sequences are SGHNT and YYREEE (reference sequence).